These 19 T cell receptor beta chains share one sample of origin, sequenced in a study of T cells after yellow fever vaccination. TCRdb called the 5' RACE reads again in MiXCR, with one record for every CDR3 protein. The data contain 300,000 to 350,000 distinct CDR3 sequences, around 4.5% of them singletons. Source: PBMCs, taken 15 days after the yellow fever booster vaccination. The receptors shown here come from a man aged 18 to 35 who received the YFV17D yellow fever vaccine.

The rearrangement uses TRBV5-1 and TRBJ2-7; D might be TRBD1 or TRBD2, each matching 5 bases. V was shortened by 0 bases and J by 4 bases, with 14 bases between the two germline ends. This CDR3 is 15 amino acids long. Germline V gene lookup returns CDR1 SGHRS and CDR2 YFSETQ. The CDR3 DNA is TGCGCCAGCAGCTTGGAAGGGCTTGGGACGTACGAGCAGTACTTC. As protein: CASSLEGLGTYEQYF.

The chain combines TRBV25-1 with TRBJ2-2, with D unclear. This CDR3 spans 17 amino acids. The V gene lost 1 base and the J gene lost 4 bases, with 16 bases spanning the gap. Germline CDR1 and CDR2: MGHDK and SYGVNS. DNA of the CDR3: TGTGCCAGCAGTGAATTCGGCCCAGGTGGTAGCACCGGGGAGCTGTTTTTT. As protein: CASSEFGPGGSTGELFF.

This clonotype was seen a few times. The rearrangement uses TRBV12-3 or TRBV12-4 and TRBJ2-7; weak D call: TRBD1 (5 bases). The germline V and J ends were trimmed by 6 bases and 3 bases, with 18 bases remaining between them. CDR3 length: 15 residues. The CDR3 DNA follows: TGTGCCAGCAGCCCCGGCTACAGGCCGGACTACGAGCAGTACTTC. As protein: CASSPGYRPDYEQYF.

This clonotype was counted many times. The J gene is TRBJ1-6, the V gene TRBV10-3; 7 bases agree with TRBD1. J lost 9 bases, V lost 6 bases, and 8 bases had no gene match. The CDR3 extends over 14 amino acids. The germline V gene has CDR1 ENHRY and CDR2 SYGVKD. This CDR3 is CAIRPTGDSSPLHF. As DNA, the CDR3 is TGTGCCATCAGACCCACAGGGGATAGTTCACCCCTCCACTTT.

In this sample, this clonotype turned up many times. The chain has TRBV7-9 and TRBJ2-7; D is unclear. The germline V gene has CDR1 SEHNR and CDR2 FQNEAQ (reference sequence). V dropped 4 bases and J dropped 3 bases, with 10 bases sitting between them. The CDR3 runs to 13 residues. The CDR3 spells CASSSTPFYEQYV. Written as DNA, the CDR3 is TGTGCCAGCAGCTCCACACCATTCTACGAGCAGTACGTC.

This clonotype occurred many times. For the CDR3, the DNA is TGTGCCAGCAGTTACTCGGAGGGGCTCTCCTACGAGCAGTACTTC. The encoded protein is CASSYSEGLSYEQYF. The genes are TRBV6-5 and TRBJ2-7; D is possibly TRBD2 (6 bases). This CDR3 is built from 15 residues. Looked up from germline, CDR1 is MNHEY and CDR2 is SVGAGI. Trimming removed 0 bases from V and 0 bases from J, with 9 bases in between.

Turning to this clonotype: Possible read error: a much larger clone is one base away. The rearrangement links TRBV7-3 to TRBJ1-1, with 9 bases that match TRBD1. Germline CDR1 and CDR2: SGHTA and FQGTGA. This CDR3 region has 14 residues. Trimming cost V 4 bases and J 4 bases; bases outside gene matches: 4. CDR3 sequence: CASSSTGGITEAFF. The CDR3 DNA reads TGTGCCAGCAGCTCAACAGGGGGCATCACTGAAGCTTTCTTT. The variable domain in full, completed from reference TRBV7-3 and TRBJ1-1, reads GAGVSQTPSNKVTEKGKYVELRCDPISGHTALYWYRQSLGQGPEFLIYFQGTGAADDSGLPNDRFFAVRPEGSVSTLKIQRTERGDSAVYLCASSSTGGITEAFFGQGTRLTVV.

The chain joins TRBV11-2 to TRBJ2-2, with D possibly matching TRBD2 (6 bases). This CDR3 is 15 amino acids long. Germline CDR1 reads SGHAT; CDR2 reads FQNNGV. Between the trimmed V and J ends, which lost 10 bases and 7 bases, there was a span of 22 bases. This CDR3 reads CATWGGGTGSGELFF. Here the CDR3 DNA reads TGTGCCACTTGGGGTGGGGGGACCGGCAGCGGGGAGCTGTTTTTT.

In its sample, this clonotype was seen a few times. This sequence joins TRBV4-1 and TRBJ1-4, with 7 bases lining up with TRBD1. The CDR3 has 15 amino acids. V shed 6 bases, J shed 5 bases, and the junction held 9 bases outside the gene matches. Germline V gene lookup returns CDR1 MGHRA and CDR2 YSYEKL. In nucleotides, the CDR3 is TGCGCCAGCAGTCCCAATGACAGGGAGAATGAAAAACTGTTTTTT. This codes for CASSPNDRENEKLFF.

This clonotype was recorded many times. This chain uses TRBV27 with TRBJ2-2; no clear D gene. Looked up from germline, CDR1 is MNHEY and CDR2 is SMNVEV (reference sequence). V gave up 5 bases and J gave up 0 bases, with 10 bases separating them. This CDR3 spans 15 amino acids. The CDR3 DNA sequence: TGTGCCAGCAGTACCAATGGGCCGAACACCGGGGAGCTGTTTTTT. It is translated as CASSTNGPNTGELFF.

V is TRBV5-1 and J is TRBJ2-1; the D is unclear. Germline V gene sequence: CDR1 SGHRS, CDR2 YFSETQ. With 1 base removed from V and 8 bases from J, the gap between germline ends came to 7 bases. The CDR3 is 12 residues long. The CDR3 DNA reads as TGCGCCAGCAGCTTGAGCATGGATGAGCAGTTCTTC. Translated: CASSLSMDEQFF.

This clonotype came up many times. This chain connects TRBV20-1 to TRBJ2-3; weak D call: TRBD1 (6 bases). The CDR3 is 15 amino acids. Trimming removed 6 bases from V and 0 bases from J, with 16 bases in between. In germline, CDR1 is DFQATT, CDR2 SNEGSKA (reference sequence). The CDR3 spells CSARAGATSTDTQYF. The CDR3 DNA follows: TGCAGTGCCAGGGCAGGGGCAACTAGCACAGATACGCAGTATTTT.

Many counts were recorded for this clonotype. This chain joins TRBV19 and TRBJ1-5, with 7 bases lining up with TRBD1. The CDR3 length is 14 residues. V dropped 5 bases and J dropped 6; count of bases not matched to a gene: 7. Germline assignment: CDR1 LNHDA and CDR2 SQIVND (reference sequence). CDR3: CASSVDRVAQPQHF. CDR3 bases: TGTGCCAGTAGTGTCGACAGGGTGGCTCAGCCCCAGCATTTT.

The rearrangement joins TRBV4-3 to TRBJ1-6; no firm D call. The CDR3 is made up of 13 amino acids. Germline CDR1 LGHNA, CDR2 YSLEER. The germline V and J ends were trimmed by 0 bases and 9 bases, with 6 bases remaining between them. CDR3 loop: CASSQEAGSPLHF. Here the CDR3 DNA reads TGCGCCAGCAGCCAAGAAGCCGGTTCACCCCTCCACTTT.

This clonotype was counted between two and nine times. The chain employs TRBV5-6 and TRBJ2-5, with D possibly being TRBD1 (6 bases). Per the germline V gene, CDR1 is SGHDT and CDR2 is YYEEEE. V was pared by 4 bases and J by 2 bases, with 15 bases between. CDR3 size: 15 residues. The CDR3 DNA reads TGTGCCAGCAGCGCCCTCCCAGGGACACAAGAGACCCAGTACTTC. Protein: CASSALPGTQETQYF.

This clonotype appeared a single time. The chain recombines TRBV10-1 with TRBJ2-3, with D hard to call. V lost 0 bases and J 1 base, leaving 11 bases between the germline ends. The CDR3 has 16 amino acids. CDR1 and CDR2 from the germline V gene are WNHNN and SYGVQD (reference sequence). CDR3 nucleotide sequence: TGCGCCAGCAGTGAGTCGGGCACCTCGGGCACAGATACGCAGTATTTT. Protein product: CASSESGTSGTDTQYF.

The chain has TRBV7-3 and TRBJ2-4; D is perhaps TRBD1 (6 bases). Germline lookup yields CDR1 SGHTA and CDR2 FQGTGA. V was cut by 3 bases and J by 8 bases, with 14 bases left in between. There are 14 residues in the CDR3. In nucleotides, the CDR3 is TGTGCCAGCAGCTTCTCAGGGGCGCTGGACATTCAGTACTTC. Translated: CASSFSGALDIQYF.

This clonotype was counted only a few times. V is TRBV7-2 and J is TRBJ1-1; 10 bases line up with TRBD1. Germline V gene sequence: CDR1 SGHTA, CDR2 FQGNSA. V lost 4 bases, J lost 6 bases, and 11 bases stayed unmatched. There are 16 residues in the CDR3. The CDR3 bases are TGTGCCAGCAGCTACGTAACGGGACAGGGGCGCCCTGAAGCTTTCTTT. Translated: CASSYVTGQGRPEAFF.

This clonotype was detected only a few times. The chain has TRBV5-1 and TRBJ2-5; 11 bases are a match to TRBD2. V shed 4 bases, J shed 2 bases, and the junction held 10 bases outside the gene matches. Germline V lookup: CDR1 SGHRS, CDR2 YFSETQ. The CDR3 is 17 residues long. CDR3 DNA: TGCGCCAGCAGCACCGCTCTGACTAGCGGGGAACAAGAGACCCAGTACTTC. This encodes CASSTALTSGEQETQYF.